This TCR beta chain derives from a study of response to subunit inactivated influenza vaccine. TCRdb reprocessed the RT-PCR reads via MiXCR and lists one record per CDR3 protein. Here the sample spans some 800,000 distinct CDR3 sequences, 21% being singletons. V was trimmed by 1 base and J by 8 bases, leaving 11 bases between them. CDR3 length: 13 amino acids. In germline, CDR1 is SGHVS, CDR2 FQNEAQ. This clonotype was sampled from a man aged 50 to 60 who received an inactivated influenza vaccine. Sample: PBMCs from blood, taken 4 to 6 days after vaccination. The chain links TRBV7-8 to TRBJ1-2; TRBD1 is a possible D gene (5 bases). The CDR3 sequence is CASSLDRSRGYTF. CDR3 bases: TGTGCCAGCAGCTTAGACAGGTCTAGGGGCTACACCTTC.